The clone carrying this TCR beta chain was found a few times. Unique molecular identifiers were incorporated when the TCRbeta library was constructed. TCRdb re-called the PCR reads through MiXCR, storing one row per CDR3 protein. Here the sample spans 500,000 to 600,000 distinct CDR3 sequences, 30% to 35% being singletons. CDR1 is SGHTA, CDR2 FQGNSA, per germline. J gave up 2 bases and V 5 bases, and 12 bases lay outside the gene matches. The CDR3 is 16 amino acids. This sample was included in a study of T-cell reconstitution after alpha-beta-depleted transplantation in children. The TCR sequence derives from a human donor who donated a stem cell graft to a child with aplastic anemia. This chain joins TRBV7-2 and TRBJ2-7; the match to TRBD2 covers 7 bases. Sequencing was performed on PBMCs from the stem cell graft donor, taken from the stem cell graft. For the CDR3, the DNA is TGTGCCAGCAGCACAACTCGGACTAGTATCACCTACGAGCAGTACTTC. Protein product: CASSTTRTSITYEQYF.